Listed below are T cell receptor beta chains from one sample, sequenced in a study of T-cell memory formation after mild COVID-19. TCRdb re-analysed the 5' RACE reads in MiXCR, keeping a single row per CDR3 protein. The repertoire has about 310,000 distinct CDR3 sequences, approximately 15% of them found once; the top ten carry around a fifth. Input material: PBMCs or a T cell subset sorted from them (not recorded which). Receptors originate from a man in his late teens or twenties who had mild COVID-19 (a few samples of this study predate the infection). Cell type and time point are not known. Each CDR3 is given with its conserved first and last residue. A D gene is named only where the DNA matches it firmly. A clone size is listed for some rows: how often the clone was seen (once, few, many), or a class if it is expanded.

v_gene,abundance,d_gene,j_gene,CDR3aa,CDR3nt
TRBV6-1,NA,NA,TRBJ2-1,CASSLALGSSYNEQFF,TGTGCCAGCAGTCTAGCCTTAGGGTCCTCCTACAATGAGCAGTTCTTC
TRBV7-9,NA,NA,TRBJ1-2,CASQAVDGYTF,TGTGCCAGCCAGGCGGTGGATGGCTACACCTTC
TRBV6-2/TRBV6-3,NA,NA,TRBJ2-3,CASSPQGTSTDTQYF,TGTGCCAGCAGCCCCCAAGGGACCTCCACAGATACGCAGTATTTT
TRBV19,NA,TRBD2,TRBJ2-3,CASTPSGGTDAQYF,TGTGCCAGCACTCCTAGCGGGGGCACAGATGCGCAGTATTTT
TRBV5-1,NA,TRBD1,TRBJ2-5,CASSPDPTGVQETQYF,TGCGCCAGCAGCCCTGATCCGACAGGGGTACAAGAGACCCAGTACTTC
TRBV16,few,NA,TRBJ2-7,CASSQSWTRINEQYF,TGTGCCAGCAGCCAATCTTGGACAAGAATCAACGAGCAGTACTTC
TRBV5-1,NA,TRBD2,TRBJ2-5,CASSPGASGGGKETQYF,TGCGCCAGCAGCCCAGGAGCTAGCGGGGGAGGAAAAGAGACCCAGTACTTC
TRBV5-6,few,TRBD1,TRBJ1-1,CASRSRDSTLEAFF,TGTGCCAGCAGGTCCCGGGACAGCACCTTAGAAGCTTTCTTT
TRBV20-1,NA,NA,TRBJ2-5,CSASIETQYF,TGCAGTGCTAGTATAGAGACCCAGTACTTC
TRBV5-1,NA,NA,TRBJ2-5,CASSLDRLGSETQYF,TGCGCCAGCAGCTTGGACCGTTTAGGGAGTGAGACCCAGTACTTC
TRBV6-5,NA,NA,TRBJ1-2,CASSYSGGQGYGYTF,TGTGCCAGCAGTTACTCAGGGGGTCAGGGCTATGGCTACACCTTC
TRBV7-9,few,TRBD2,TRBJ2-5,CASSLARMSGAQYF,TGTGCCAGCAGCTTAGCTCGGATGAGCGGGGCCCAGTACTTC
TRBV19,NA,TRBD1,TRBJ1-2,CASVNLGQGANGYTF,TGTGCCAGTGTTAACCTGGGACAGGGGGCCAATGGCTACACCTTC
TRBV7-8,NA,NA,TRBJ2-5,CASSLDQVSETQYF,TGTGCCAGCAGCTTAGACCAGGTATCGGAGACCCAGTACTTC